This TCR beta chain derives from a study of shared clonotypes between healthy human individuals. The overall study: Donors, aged 18 to 49, were a couple of women and a few men. Each donor's CD8 memory used one plate, CD8 naive two, each CD4 subset three. Whole-study findings and limits: Sequencing of the sorted subsets was shown by rarefaction to be incomplete despite large depth.

The CDR3 is 14 residues long. CDR1 and CDR2 from the germline V gene are LNHDA and SQIVND (reference sequence). J was trimmed by 9 bases and V by 6 bases; bases with no gene match: 5. Repertoires were generated with immunoSEQ multiplex PCR, while TCRdb's copy carries only in-frame clones and drops some. The sample lists 2 million to 3 million clones, over 85% occurring once. A note on this clone: Its target is not known. Other DNA variants within this sample encode the same CDR3.

The TCR originated in a man aged 18 to 30 in good health. Some clones in this sample may be carry-over from other donors' samples. Sequences were obtained from naive CD4+ T cells from PBMCs. Regarding subset: CD45RA+ positively selected. This chain links TRBV19 with TRBJ2-1, with 13 nucleotides matching TRBD2. CDR3 region: CASRLAGGPSEQFF. The CDR3 region has the DNA TGTGCCAGTAGACTAGCGGGAGGGCCCTCTGAGCAGTTCTTC.